This T cell receptor beta chain derives from a study of blood T cell repertoires in COVID-19. Study-level information: Material from acute and convalescent COVID-19 was sourced from the United States, Italy and Spain. T cells, B-cell-depleted T cells, or PBMCs provided the cDNA or gDNA that served as material.

Methods used by the authors: Estimates of nucleated cell counts were drawn from the amplification of reference gene primers. TCRdb keeps only in-frame clones here, not all; method: immunoSEQ multiplex PCR. V, J and clone size are taken as reported in that table, and D and trimming were inferred from the DNA itself. The sample yields tens of thousands of clones, about nine tenths seen once. CDR1 and CDR2 from the germline V gene are SGHTA and FQGNSA. This CDR3 is built from 14 residues. V was trimmed by 5 bases and J by 0 bases, leaving 11 bases between them. The receptor's source is a middle-aged woman with active COVID-19. Sequencing was carried out using peripheral blood. This chain uses TRBV7-2 with TRBJ2-7; D is uncertain. In DNA form, the CDR3 reads TGTGCCAGCAGCCGTTCTCCTACCTCCTACGAGCAGTACTTC. Translation: CASSRSPTSYEQYF.